A single sample is the source of the 27 T cell receptor beta chains below, sequenced in a study of tumor-infiltrating lymphocytes in localized non-small cell lung cancer (dated by TCRdb to 2020 to 2022). Receptors were amplified or captured by the immunoSEQ multiplex PCR assay. Here the immuneACCESS table is served through TCRdb, limited to in-frame sequences with V and J called. Missing clones are a known gap in these copies; in checked studies unresolved V genes cover under half, and the rest lacks a known reason. This sample is represented by around 23,000 clones; approximately 73% of them were singletons. The ten largest clones represent around 6% of the sample. The source material was lung tumor tissue. The source of these receptors is a human donor with non-small cell lung cancer.

The count of this clone is one. This chain uses TRBV15 with TRBJ1-1, with a possible D match to TRBD1 (5 bases). V was shortened by 1 base and J by 4 bases, with 16 bases between the two germline ends. The CDR3 sequence is 16 residues long. Germline V gene data show CDR1 as LNHNV and CDR2 as YYDKDF (reference sequence). The CDR3 DNA reads as TGTGCCACCAGCAGAGTCGGTCCCCGGGGGAGCACTGAAGCTTTCTTT. Protein sequence: CATSRVGPRGSTEAFF.

The chain links TRBV7-2 to TRBJ2-7; either TRBD1 or TRBD2 may supply D (5 bases each). This CDR3 contains 15 residues. Germline CDR1 is SGHTA and CDR2 is FQGNSA. V was trimmed by 6 bases and J by 2 bases, leaving 17 bases between them. In DNA form, the CDR3 reads TGTGCCAGCAGTCCCCCGGGAAGGGACCCCTACGAGCAGTACTTC. Its translation is CASSPPGRDPYEQYF.

The rearrangement joins TRBV5-1 to TRBJ2-1, with 7 bases that match TRBD1. Germline V gene data show CDR1 as SGHRS and CDR2 as YFSETQ. This CDR3 has 16 amino acids. V gave up 1 base and J gave up 2 bases; unmatched junction bases: 6. CDR3: CASSLFTGTAYNEQFF. The CDR3 DNA follows: TGCGCCAGCAGCTTGTTCACGGGGACAGCCTACAATGAGCAGTTCTTC.

V and J are TRBV5-1 and TRBJ1-1; TRBD1 matches at 7 bases. J gave up 5 bases and V 4 bases, and 8 bases lay outside the gene matches. The CDR3 is 14 amino acids. Per the germline V gene, CDR1 is SGHRS and CDR2 is YFSETQ. The DNA of the CDR3 is TGCGCCAGCAGCGACACAGGGGCGACAACTGAAGCTTTCTTT. It encodes CASSDTGATTEAFF.

The chain employs TRBV7-9 and TRBJ1-2, with D maybe TRBD1 (6 bases). The CDR3 covers 15 residues. The V gene lost 4 bases and the J gene lost 8 bases, with 20 bases spanning the gap. The germline V gene encodes CDR1 SEHNR and CDR2 FQNEAQ (reference sequence). CDR3 bases: TGTGCCAGCAGCTCAGTCATAGGACAGAGACTCGGCTACACCTTC. Translating it yields CASSSVIGQRLGYTF.

The chain uses TRBV20-1 and TRBJ1-2; no definite D call. Germline CDR1 and CDR2: DFQATT and SNEGSKA (reference sequence). Deletions cut 3 bases from V and 8 bases from J, with 10 bases between. CDR3 length: 11 residues. The chain's CDR3 is CSASWSTGYTF. CDR3 sequence (DNA): TGCAGTGCTAGTTGGTCGACAGGCTACACCTTC.

The chain links TRBV5-5 to TRBJ1-3; 7 nucleotides line up with TRBD1. CDR1 and CDR2 from the germline V gene are SGHKS and YYEKEE (reference sequence). CDR3 length: 15 amino acids. V shed 3 bases and J 0 bases; nucleotides not matched to a gene: 3. This chain's CDR3 is CASSWDSNSGNTIYF. CDR3 sequence (DNA): TGTGCCAGCAGCTGGGACAGTAACTCTGGAAACACCATATATTTT.

The V and J genes are TRBV4-3 and TRBJ1-1; D gene ambiguous. Germline-derived CDR1 and CDR2 are LGHNA and YSLEER. The CDR3 is 14 residues long. The V end lost 0 bases, the J end lost 1 base, and 6 bases lay between the germline ends. The DNA of the CDR3 is TGCGCCAGCAGCCAAGACAGGCGGAACACTGAAGCTTTCTTT. It encodes CASSQDRRNTEAFF.

The rearrangement links TRBV11-3 to TRBJ1-3; D is uncertain. The CDR3 length is 16 residues. CDR1 is SGHNT, CDR2 YENEEA, per germline. With 2 bases removed from V and 0 bases from J, the gap between germline ends came to 11 bases. CDR3 nucleotide sequence: TGTGCCAGCAGCTTAAGGGCCGGAAGCTCTGGAAACACCATATATTTT. It is translated as CASSLRAGSSGNTIYF.

This rearrangement joins TRBV6-6 to TRBJ2-5, with a tentative D call TRBD2 (7 bases). This CDR3 is 15 amino acids long. V was cut by 2 bases and J by 6 bases, with 16 bases left in between. Germline CDR1 and CDR2: MNHNY and SVGAGI (reference sequence). The CDR3 loop reads CASSYDLGGRQTQYF. CDR3 in DNA: TGTGCCAGCAGTTACGATCTGGGGGGGCGACAGACCCAGTACTTC.

This clone was observed once. The rearrangement joins TRBV11-3 to TRBJ1-1; 7 bases map to TRBD1. Trimming at V came to 5 bases and at J to 2 bases, leaving 5 bases not matched to a gene. In germline, CDR1 is SGHNT, CDR2 YENEEA. The CDR3 is made up of 14 amino acids. The CDR3: CASSDRVGNTEAFF. CDR3 coding DNA: TGTGCCAGCAGCGACAGGGTCGGCAACACTGAAGCTTTCTTT.

CDR3 nucleotides: TGTGCCAGCACCTCAGGGGGCAGTGGCAATCAGCCCCAGCATTTT. Protein product: CASTSGGSGNQPQHF. V is TRBV2 and J is TRBJ1-5; TRBD1 agrees at 8 bases. The CDR3 is 15 residues long. The V and J ends lost 7 bases and 2 bases, in that order; junction bases with no gene match: 7. CDR1 and CDR2 from the germline V gene are SNHLY and FYNNEI.

The rearrangement links TRBV5-1 to TRBJ2-7; D uncertain. The V end was cut by 0 bases, the J end by 4 bases, with 8 bases between. CDR1 SGHRS and CDR2 YFSETQ come from the germline V gene. The CDR3 totals 13 residues. This chain's CDR3 is CASSLDSGYEQYF. The CDR3 DNA is TGCGCCAGCAGCTTGGACAGTGGATACGAGCAGTACTTC. The full variable domain, in which reference TRBV5-1 and TRBJ2-7 provide the parts outside the CDR3, is KAGVTQTPRYLIKTRGQQVTLSCSPISGHRSVSWYQQTPGQGLQFLFEYFSETQRNKGNFPGRFSGRQFSNSRSEMNVSTLELGDSALYLCASSLDSGYEQYFGPGTRLTVT.

This chain joins TRBV7-2 and TRBJ2-1, with 10 bases matching TRBD1. Trimming removed 5 bases from V and 15 bases from J; junction bases left unmatched: 7. The CDR3 has 12 amino acids. CDR1 is SGHTA, CDR2 FQGNSA, per germline. The CDR3 DNA is TGTGCCAGCAGCCTCCGACAGGGGGCGATGTTCTTC. It codes for CASSLRQGAMFF.

The chain combines TRBV4-3 with TRBJ1-4, with a tentative D call TRBD1 (5 bases). There are 13 residues in the CDR3. CDR1 LGHNA and CDR2 YSLEER come from the germline V gene. V lost 0 bases and J 10 bases, leaving 9 bases between the germline ends. As DNA, the CDR3 is TGCGCCAGCAGCCAAGATGACCAGGGAAAACTGTTTTTT. This translates into CASSQDDQGKLFF.

The chain carries TRBV7-9 and TRBJ2-7, with D perhaps being TRBD1 or TRBD2 (5 bases each). V dropped 5 bases and J dropped 7 bases, with 24 bases sitting between them. The CDR3 has 16 amino acids. CDR1 and CDR2 from the germline V gene are SEHNR and FQNEAQ (reference sequence). CDR3 protein: CASSAYTGTHGGEQYF. CDR3 nucleotide sequence: TGTGCCAGCAGCGCCTACACCGGGACCCACGGCGGAGAGCAGTACTTC.

V and J are TRBV2 and TRBJ2-5; D possibly matches TRBD1 or TRBD2 (5 bases each). Germline values: CDR1 SNHLY, CDR2 FYNNEI. CDR3 size: 14 residues. Trimming left V 6 bases short and J 4 bases short, with 15 bases between. Written as DNA, the CDR3 is TGTGCCAGCAGGGACATTCAAGGAGGAGAGACCCAGTACTTC. The encoded protein is CASRDIQGGETQYF.

The chain has TRBV18 and TRBJ1-3; D not resolved. The germline V gene encodes CDR1 KGHSH and CDR2 LQKENI. V shed 3 bases and J shed 0 bases, with 15 bases lying between them. This CDR3 has 17 residues. In DNA form, the CDR3 reads TGTGCCAGCTCACCGATAGAAGCTCATAACTCTGGAAACACCATATATTTT. Encoded protein: CASSPIEAHNSGNTIYF.

There are a few counts of this clone. The chain employs TRBV11-3 and TRBJ1-1, with D possibly TRBD1 on 6 matching bases. Germline CDR1 is SGHNT and CDR2 is YENEEA. This CDR3 spans 13 amino acids. V lost 1 base and J lost 11, with 14 bases in between. For the CDR3, the DNA is TGTGCCAGCAGCTTAGGCAGGGGAGTCTTCGCTTTCTTT. Protein product: CASSLGRGVFAFF.

The chain couples TRBV18 to TRBJ1-4; tentative D call: TRBD1 (5 bases). Germline assignment: CDR1 KGHSH and CDR2 LQKENI. The germline V and J ends were trimmed by 10 bases and 8 bases, with 17 bases remaining between them. The length of the CDR3 is 13 residues. The CDR3 nucleotides read TGTGCCACCCTCGTGCCGGGGACGGAAAAACTGTTTTTT. Protein sequence: CATLVPGTEKLFF.

The chain has TRBV7-3 and TRBJ2-2; D is undetermined. This CDR3 is 14 amino acids long. Germline-derived CDR1 and CDR2 are SGHTA and FQGTGA. V was cut by 3 bases and J by 4 bases, with 9 bases left in between. The CDR3 sequence is CASSFGAFTGELFF. The CDR3 DNA is TGTGCCAGCAGCTTTGGAGCTTTCACCGGGGAGCTGTTTTTT.

This chain uses TRBV7-9 with TRBJ2-1; 7 nucleotides match TRBD1. The CDR3 has 15 amino acids. Trimming cost V 6 bases and J 6 bases; bases outside gene matches: 11. CDR1 and CDR2 from the germline V gene are SEHNR and FQNEAQ (reference sequence). The CDR3 loop is CASRNPGQKFNEQFF. The CDR3 coding sequence is TGTGCCAGCAGAAATCCGGGACAGAAATTCAATGAGCAGTTCTTC.

V is TRBV10-3 and J is TRBJ2-2; TRBD2 aligns across 13 bases. Germline loops: CDR1 ENHRY, CDR2 SYGVKD. The junction had 7 bases not matched to a gene; V was cut back by 10 bases and J by 5 bases. The CDR3 runs 15 residues. The CDR3 DNA is TGTGCCACACAAACTAGCGGGGGGGCAACCGGGGAGCTGTTTTTT. Its protein is CATQTSGGATGELFF.

The chain is built from TRBV4-1 and TRBJ2-3, with a weak D call TRBD1 (5 bases). CDR3 length equals 14 residues. Germline assignment: CDR1 MGHRA and CDR2 YSYEKL. The V gene lost 5 bases and the J gene lost 1 base, with 10 bases spanning the gap. DNA of the CDR3: TGCGCCAGCAGCAACCCCAGGGGCACAGATACGCAGTATTTT. Protein sequence: CASSNPRGTDTQYF.

The V gene is TRBV18, the J gene TRBJ1-1, with 10 bases lining up with TRBD1. The CDR3 runs 14 residues. From germline, CDR1 is KGHSH and CDR2 LQKENI. V lost 5 bases and J lost 2; bases outside the gene matches: 2. CDR3 bases: TGTGCCAGCTCAGGACAGGGGGGAAACACTGAAGCTTTCTTT. Translation: CASSGQGGNTEAFF. The whole variable domain, remainder taken from reference TRBV18 and TRBJ1-1, is NAGVMQNPRHLVRRRGQEARLRCSPMKGHSHVYWYRQLPEEGLKFMVYLQKENIIDESGMPKERFSAEFPKEGPSILRIQQVVRGDSAAYFCASSGQGGNTEAFFGQGTRLTVV.

The chain links TRBV4-3 to TRBJ1-6; possibly TRBD1 for D (6 bases). The CDR3 covers 15 residues. The V gene lost 4 bases and the J gene lost 9 bases, with 16 bases spanning the gap. The germline CDR1 and CDR2 sequences are LGHNA and YSLEER. As DNA, the CDR3 is TGCGCCAGCAGCCGAGTCAGGGGAGATGGTTCACCCCTCCACTTT. Its translation: CASSRVRGDGSPLHF.

The chain couples TRBV9 to TRBJ2-5; 10 bases line up with TRBD1. The germline V gene has CDR1 SGDLS and CDR2 YYNGEE. The J segment lost 5 bases and the V segment lost 4 bases, leaving 11 bases of the junction unmatched. CDR3 length: 16 amino acids. The CDR3 nucleotides are TGTGCCAGCAGCCGACCCACGGGACAGGGGACGGAGACCCAGTACTTC. Translated, it gives CASSRPTGQGTETQYF. The full variable domain, its missing parts supplied by reference TRBV9 and TRBJ2-5, is DSGVTQTPKHLITATGQRVTLRCSPRSGDLSVYWYQQSLDQGLQFLIQYYNGEERAKGNILERFSAQQFPDLHSELNLSSLELGDSALYFCASSRPTGQGTETQYFGPGTRLLVL.